The source of this TCR beta chain is a study of Ad26.COV2.S vaccination and SARS-CoV-2 variants. From germline, CDR1 is KGHDR and CDR2 SFDVKD. CDR3 length: 14 residues. Trimming removed 4 bases from V and 2 bases from J, with 10 bases in between. Treatment here: roughly 19 received Ad26.COV2.S at low or high dose, single or two shots; five or six received placebo; per-sample allocation not given. The samples date from day 63 after the first vaccine or placebo injection. The method was immunoSEQ multiplex PCR; TCRdb's version includes in-frame clones alone and lacks a portion of them. The repertoire consists of around 250,000 clones, with around 87% occurring once and the leading ten covering under 4%.

The chain has TRBV24-1 and TRBJ1-2, with D hard to call. The sample was peripheral blood, taken in a trial of Ad26.COV2.S vaccine versus placebo. This TCR was recovered from a person aged 18-60 years who received the Ad26.COV2.S COVID-19 vaccine or a placebo. CDR3 nucleotide sequence: TGTGCCACCAGTGACGGCGGACTGAACTATGGCTACACCTTC. Residues: CATSDGGLNYGYTF.